The 8 T cell receptor beta chains presented below share a single source sample, sequenced in a study of CD8 T cells in Susac syndrome. Reverse transcription used about 0.45 to 1 ug RNA and random hexamers. TCRdb reanalysed the immunoSEQ multiplex PCR reads using MiXCR and keeps one entry per CDR3 protein. The table has a few hundred thousand distinct CDR3 sequences, approximately 95% seen once; the top ten hold approximately 0.075%. The source material was CD4+ T cells from PBMCs. The source of these receptors is a human donor with multiple sclerosis.

The chain uses TRBV6-5 and TRBJ2-5; TRBD2 is a possible D gene (5 bases). Germline CDR1 and CDR2: MNHEY and SVGAGI. The CDR3 runs to 12 residues. Trimming removed 2 bases from V and 7 bases from J, with 8 bases in between. The CDR3 is CASSYPAATQYF. In nucleotides, the CDR3 is TGTGCCAGCAGTTACCCAGCGGCGACCCAGTACTTC.

V is TRBV13 and J is TRBJ1-1; D call uncertain. The CDR3 sequence is 13 residues long. Trimming pared 5 bases from V and 11 bases from J, leaving 18 bases between. Germline CDR1 PRHDT, CDR2 FYEKMQ (reference sequence). The CDR3 DNA is TGTGCCAGCAGCCGCATCGGGAGGATGGATGCTTTCTTT. Its protein product is CASSRIGRMDAFF.

V usage is TRBV11-2 and J usage is TRBJ2-1; 7 bases are shared with TRBD2. This CDR3 has 14 amino acids. V lost 0 bases and J lost 14; bases outside the gene matches: 10. Germline V gene lookup returns CDR1 SGHAT and CDR2 FQNNGV. CDR3 sequence: CASSLDRLRAGEFF. The CDR3 nucleotides are TGTGCCAGCAGCTTAGATAGGCTTAGGGCGGGGGAGTTCTTC.

The chain joins TRBV30 to TRBJ2-1, with D unclear. Germline CDR1 GTSNPN, CDR2 SVGIG (reference sequence). V was trimmed by 3 bases and J by 8 bases, leaving 17 bases between them. This CDR3 region has 14 residues. This CDR3 is CAWSWPPGRYEQFF. Here the CDR3 DNA reads TGTGCCTGGAGCTGGCCACCTGGAAGGTATGAGCAGTTCTTC.

V is TRBV9 and J is TRBJ2-3, with a possible D match to TRBD1 (5 bases). V lost 7 bases and J 4 bases, leaving 10 bases between the germline ends. This CDR3 has 12 amino acids. Germline V gene data show CDR1 as SGDLS and CDR2 as YYNGEE. This CDR3 is CASGADSDTQYF. CDR3 bases: TGTGCCAGCGGGGCGGATTCAGATACGCAGTATTTT.

This clonotype was counted a few times. The genes are TRBV28 and TRBJ1-6; D is uncertain. The germline gives CDR1 MDHEN, CDR2 SYDVKM. V lost 5 bases, J lost 7 bases, and 12 bases lay in between. CDR3 length equals 14 residues. CDR3 DNA sequence: TGTGCCAGCAGTCTGAGGGTGGGGAATTCACCCCTCCACTTT. The encoded protein is CASSLRVGNSPLHF.

CDR3: CSGLGVGGIYEQFF. The CDR3 DNA reads as TGCAGCGGGCTCGGCGTGGGCGGAATCTATGAGCAGTTCTTC. The chain joins TRBV29-1 to TRBJ2-1; no clear D. The CDR3 is 14 amino acids. V gave up 7 bases and J gave up 8 bases, with 21 bases separating them. Germline values: CDR1 SQVTM, CDR2 ANQGSEA.

Worth noting for this clonotype: At one of its ends the junction is not consistent with the germline gene, which may arise from a read error. This chain connects TRBV18 to TRBJ2-2; D is perhaps TRBD2 (6 bases). Per the germline V gene, CDR1 is KGHSH and CDR2 is LQKENI. The CDR3 consists of 15 residues. The CDR3 coding sequence is TGTGCCAGCTCACAGGGAGGAACGAACCCCGGGGAGCTGTTTTTT. Amino acids: CASSQGGTNPGELFF.